Below are 24 T cell receptor beta chains sequenced from a single sample in a study of preoperative IRX-2 immunotherapy in early breast cancer. Documented treatment: preoperative locoregional IRX-2 cytokine immunotherapy. The repertoire was sequenced with immunoSEQ multiplex PCR; TCRdb's copy has only in-frame clones and lacks some. The data show approximately 96,000 clones, roughly 89% seen once. The input for sequencing was tumor tissue, taken after IRX-2 immunotherapy. The receptor source for this set is a human donor with breast cancer.

This rearrangement joins TRBV18 to TRBJ2-7; a possible D gene is TRBD2 (7 bases). Germline CDR1 reads KGHSH; CDR2 reads LQKENI. The V end lost 4 bases, the J end lost 4 bases, and 17 bases lay between the germline ends. The CDR3 consists of 15 residues. The CDR3 DNA reads as TGTGCCAGCTCACGCCTAGGGGGGGCGGCGTACGAGCAGTACTTC. Amino acid sequence: CASSRLGGAAYEQYF.

This sequence joins TRBV18 and TRBJ2-2; a weak D match, TRBD1 (6 bases). This CDR3 region has 15 residues. Trimming pared 0 bases from V and 1 base from J, leaving 6 bases between. The germline V gene has CDR1 KGHSH and CDR2 LQKENI. CDR3 coding DNA: TGTGCCAGCTCACCACCGACAGGGAACACCGGGGAGCTGTTTTTT. This sequence encodes CASSPPTGNTGELFF.

The chain combines TRBV19 with TRBJ1-1; no definite D call. The CDR3 is made up of 12 amino acids. Looked up from germline, CDR1 is LNHDA and CDR2 is SQIVND (reference sequence). Trimming pared 3 bases from V and 12 bases from J, leaving 14 bases between. The CDR3, as DNA: TGTGCCAGTAGTATTGAAAGCCGCGGGTCTTTCTTT. As protein: CASSIESRGSFF.

In this sample, this clone turned up a few times. This chain connects TRBV7-6 to TRBJ1-1; D not resolved. V was cut by 0 bases and J by 1 base, with 6 bases left in between. Germline values: CDR1 SGHVS, CDR2 FNYEAQ. The CDR3 runs to 14 residues. CDR3 region: CASSLAVQNTEAFF. The CDR3 DNA sequence: TGTGCCAGCAGCTTAGCAGTGCAGAACACTGAAGCTTTCTTT.

The chain joins TRBV28 to TRBJ1-4; no clear D. Trimming cost V 4 bases and J 1 base, with 7 bases left between them. Germline-derived CDR1 and CDR2 are MDHEN and SYDVKM. There are 14 residues in the CDR3. In DNA, the CDR3 is TGTGCCAGCAGTTCCCCCTTAACTAATGAAAAACTGTTTTTT. Translating gives CASSSPLTNEKLFF.

CDR3 sequence reads: CATSRATNSGNTIYF. Here the CDR3 DNA reads TGTGCCACCAGCAGAGCGACTAACTCTGGAAACACCATATATTTT. The chain is built from TRBV15 and TRBJ1-3, with unresolved D. CDR3 size: 15 residues. Trimming pared 1 base from V and 0 bases from J, leaving 7 bases between. Looked up from germline, CDR1 is LNHNV and CDR2 is YYDKDF (reference sequence).

The chain has TRBV22-1 and TRBJ1-5; the DNA was not used to check the table's D call, TRBD1. TRBV22-1 represents a pseudogene. This CDR3 spans 17 amino acids. CDR3 sequence: CASSPGHILKGYQPQHF. The CDR3 DNA sequence: TGTGCCAGCAGTCCCGGACATATCCTTAAAGGGTATCAGCCCCAGCATTTT.

This chain uses TRBV7-1 with TRBJ2-2; D not resolved. TRBV7-1 is designated an ORF whose function remains uncertain. V lost 4 bases and J 6 bases, leaving 18 bases between the germline ends. The CDR3 contains 16 residues. CDR3 residues: CASSLDGRKSPGELFF. As DNA, the CDR3 is TGTGCCAGCAGCTTAGATGGACGAAAATCACCCGGGGAGCTGTTTTTT.

V usage is TRBV6-7 and J usage is TRBJ2-1; 7 positions match TRBD1. TRBV6-7 is known as an ORF, though its function is uncertain. J was trimmed by 8 bases and V by 5 bases; bases with no gene match: 9. The CDR3 extends over 14 amino acids. In DNA form, the CDR3 reads TGTGCCAGCAGTGTAGGGACAGTCTCTTATGAGCAGTTCTTC. Protein product: CASSVGTVSYEQFF.

The chain employs TRBV6-8 and TRBJ2-7, with D perhaps TRBD2 (6 bases). The germline V gene has CDR1 MNHGY and CDR2 SAAAGT. The CDR3 sequence is 15 residues long. Trimming shortened V by 6 bases and J by 4 bases, and 19 bases separated the two germline ends. CDR3 amino acids: CASSRRDGDPYEQYF. The DNA of the CDR3 is TGTGCCAGCAGCAGGCGGGACGGCGACCCTTACGAGCAGTACTTC.

V and J are TRBV7-1 and TRBJ1-4, with a tentative D call TRBD1 (6 bases). Being an ORF, TRBV7-1 has a function that is uncertain. The CDR3 totals 13 residues. V was cut by 6 bases and J by 8 bases, with 13 bases left in between. Here the CDR3 reads CASRQGTREKLFF. The DNA of the CDR3 is TGTGCCAGCAGACAGGGTACACGAGAAAAACTGTTTTTT.

The chain joins TRBV6-8 to TRBJ2-1; 7 nucleotides match TRBD2. The CDR3 has 17 residues. Germline trimming cut 0 bases from V and 0 bases from J; bases unmatched to any gene: 5. Germline V gives CDR1 MNHGY, CDR2 SAAAGT. This chain's CDR3 is CASSYSMGGSSYNEQFF. DNA for the CDR3: TGTGCCAGCAGTTACTCGATGGGCGGGAGCTCCTACAATGAGCAGTTCTTC.

In its sample, this clone was seen many times. The V gene is TRBV11-3, the J gene TRBJ2-6; no reliable D call. Germline CDR1 reads SGHNT; CDR2 reads YENEEA. The CDR3 contains 18 residues. Trimming took 4 bases from V and 8 from J, leaving 24 bases between them. The CDR3 protein is CASSSQGLGFSSTNVLTF. The CDR3 DNA sequence: TGTGCCAGCAGCTCACAAGGGTTGGGATTTAGCTCCACCAACGTCCTGACTTTC.

The chain couples TRBV29-1 to TRBJ2-3; tentative D call: TRBD2 (6 bases). This CDR3 comprises 14 residues. CDR1 is SQVTM and CDR2 is ANQGSEA in the germline V gene. The V gene lost 7 bases and the J gene lost 1 base, with 15 bases spanning the gap. The CDR3 region is CSAYRDSGTDTQYF. The CDR3 nucleotides are TGCAGCGCATACCGGGACTCGGGCACAGATACGCAGTATTTT.

The sample holds a few counts of this clone. DNA for the CDR3: TGTGCCAGCAGCTTGGGTTACTCTGGAAACACCATATATTTT. This encodes CASSLGYSGNTIYF. The chain combines TRBV11-3 with TRBJ1-3; no reliable D call. The CDR3 covers 14 residues. The V gene lost 3 bases and the J gene lost 0 bases, with 6 bases spanning the gap. CDR1 and CDR2 (germline): SGHNT, YENEEA.

CDR3 nucleotide sequence: TGTGCCAGCAGTCGACGGACAGGGTGGTACGAGCAGTACTTC. Translating it yields CASSRRTGWYEQYF. The chain employs TRBV28 and TRBJ2-7; TRBD1 agrees at 8 bases. The CDR3 loop spans 14 amino acids. In germline, CDR1 is MDHEN, CDR2 SYDVKM. V lost 5 bases, J lost 4 bases, and 7 bases stayed unmatched.

This chain joins TRBV6-4 and TRBJ1-2; D is uncertain. The length of the CDR3 is 11 residues. V lost 3 bases and J 10 bases, leaving 9 bases between the germline ends. Germline V lookup: CDR1 MRHNA, CDR2 SNTAGT. The CDR3 reads CASSEVRDYTF. The CDR3 DNA reads as TGTGCCAGCAGTGAAGTTCGGGACTACACCTTC.

The chain combines TRBV5-1 with TRBJ2-1; D may be TRBD2 (5 bases). Germline V gene data show CDR1 as SGHRS and CDR2 as YFSETQ. This CDR3 has 16 amino acids. The V and J ends lost 3 bases and 0 bases respectively, with 13 bases between them. The CDR3 nucleotides read TGCGCCAGCAGCTCTAAAGCGGTTAGCTCCTACAATGAGCAGTTCTTC. Protein sequence: CASSSKAVSSYNEQFF.

V usage is TRBV10-1 and J usage is TRBJ2-1, with TRBD2 matching 10 bases. CDR3 length: 14 residues. The trim removed 5 bases at V and 6 bases at J, leaving 4 bases unmatched. The V gene's germline CDR1 is WNHNN and CDR2 SYGVQD (reference sequence). The CDR3 is CASSTSGIINEQFF. Written as DNA, the CDR3 is TGCGCCAGCAGTACTAGCGGGATTATCAATGAGCAGTTCTTC.

The chain carries TRBV18 and TRBJ1-2; TRBD1 aligns across 9 bases. V lost 5 bases, J lost 5 bases, and 3 bases stayed unmatched. Germline V gene data show CDR1 as KGHSH and CDR2 as LQKENI. The CDR3 is 13 amino acids. The CDR3, as DNA: TGTGCCAGCTCATCGGGACAGGGTTATGGCTACACCTTC. Translation gives CASSSGQGYGYTF.

V and J are TRBV6-8 and TRBJ1-4; 7 nucleotides line up with TRBD1. This CDR3 spans 15 amino acids. The germline gives CDR1 MNHGY, CDR2 SAAAGT. Germline trimming cut 0 bases from V and 8 bases from J; bases unmatched to any gene: 6. As DNA, the CDR3 is TGTGCCAGCAGTTACTCGAACAGGGGAGGCGAAAAACTGTTTTTT. It codes for CASSYSNRGGEKLFF.

The chain joins TRBV28 to TRBJ1-2; the match to TRBD1 covers 11 bases. Trimming removed 11 bases from V and 8 bases from J; junction bases left unmatched: 7. The CDR3 consists of 12 residues. From germline, CDR1 is MDHEN and CDR2 SYDVKM. The CDR3 sequence: CALGQGDGGYTF. CDR3 in DNA: TGTGCCCTGGGACAGGGGGATGGAGGCTACACCTTC.

CDR3 in DNA: TGTGCCACCAGCAGTCCCTCCCCCCTTGAAAAACTGTTTTTT. It specifies CATSSPSPLEKLFF. The V and J genes are TRBV15 and TRBJ1-4, with D hard to call. The germline CDR1 and CDR2 sequences are LNHNV and YYDKDF (reference sequence). The CDR3 consists of 14 residues. Between the trimmed V and J ends, which lost 3 bases and 7 bases, there was a span of 12 bases.

This rearrangement joins TRBV29-1 to TRBJ2-2, with D perhaps matching TRBD1 (7 bases). From germline, CDR1 is SQVTM and CDR2 ANQGSEA. CDR3 length equals 13 residues. Trimming stripped 7 bases from V and 6 bases from J, with 15 bases between. The CDR3 reads CSATDREAGELFF. In nucleotides, the CDR3 is TGCAGCGCCACCGACAGGGAGGCCGGGGAGCTGTTTTTT.